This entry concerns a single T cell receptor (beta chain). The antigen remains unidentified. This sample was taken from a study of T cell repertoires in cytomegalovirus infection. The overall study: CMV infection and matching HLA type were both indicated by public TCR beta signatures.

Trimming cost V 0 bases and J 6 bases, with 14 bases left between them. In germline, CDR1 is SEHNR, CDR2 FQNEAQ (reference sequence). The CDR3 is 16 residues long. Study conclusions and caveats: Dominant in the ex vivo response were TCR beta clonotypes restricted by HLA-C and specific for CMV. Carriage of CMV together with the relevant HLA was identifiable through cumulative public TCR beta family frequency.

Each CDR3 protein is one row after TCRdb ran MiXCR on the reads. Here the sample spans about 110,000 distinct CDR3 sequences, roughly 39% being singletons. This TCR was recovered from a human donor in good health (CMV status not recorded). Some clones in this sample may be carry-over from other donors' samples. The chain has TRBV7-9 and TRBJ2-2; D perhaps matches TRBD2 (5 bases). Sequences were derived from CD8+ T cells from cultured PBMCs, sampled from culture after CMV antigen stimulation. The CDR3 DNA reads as TGTGCCAGCAGCTTAGCACGGTCGGGGATCCCCGGGGAGCTGTTTTTT. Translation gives CASSLARSGIPGELFF.